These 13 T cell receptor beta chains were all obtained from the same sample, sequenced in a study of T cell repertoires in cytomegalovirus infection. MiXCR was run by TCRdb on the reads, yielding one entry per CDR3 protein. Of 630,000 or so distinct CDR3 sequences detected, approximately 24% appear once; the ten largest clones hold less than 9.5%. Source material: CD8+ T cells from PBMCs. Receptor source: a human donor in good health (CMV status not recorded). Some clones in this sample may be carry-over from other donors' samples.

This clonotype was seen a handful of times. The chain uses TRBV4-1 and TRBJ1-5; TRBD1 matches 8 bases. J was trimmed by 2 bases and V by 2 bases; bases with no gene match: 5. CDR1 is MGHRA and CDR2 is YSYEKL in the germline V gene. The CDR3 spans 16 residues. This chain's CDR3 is CASSQLGQGRNQPQHF. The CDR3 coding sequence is TGCGCCAGCAGCCAACTTGGACAGGGCCGCAATCAGCCCCAGCATTTT.

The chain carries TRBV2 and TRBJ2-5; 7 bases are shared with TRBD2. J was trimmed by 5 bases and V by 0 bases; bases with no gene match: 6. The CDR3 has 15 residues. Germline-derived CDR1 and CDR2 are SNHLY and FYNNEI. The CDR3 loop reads CASSEAEGGPETQYF. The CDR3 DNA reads TGTGCCAGCAGTGAAGCGGAGGGAGGGCCGGAGACCCAGTACTTC.

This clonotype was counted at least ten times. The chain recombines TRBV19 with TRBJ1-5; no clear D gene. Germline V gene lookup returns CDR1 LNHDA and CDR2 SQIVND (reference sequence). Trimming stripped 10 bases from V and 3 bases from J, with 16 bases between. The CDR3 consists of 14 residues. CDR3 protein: CATQPVGYNQPQHF. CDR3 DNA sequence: TGTGCCACCCAACCCGTGGGGTACAATCAGCCCCAGCATTTT.

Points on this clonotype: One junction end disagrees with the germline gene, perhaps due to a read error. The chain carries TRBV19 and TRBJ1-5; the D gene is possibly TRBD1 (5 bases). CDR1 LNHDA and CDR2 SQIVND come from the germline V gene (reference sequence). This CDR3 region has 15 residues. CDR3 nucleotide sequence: TGTACCAGTAGTATTAGACAGATTAGCAATCAGCCCCAGCATTTT. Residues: CTSSIRQISNQPQHF.

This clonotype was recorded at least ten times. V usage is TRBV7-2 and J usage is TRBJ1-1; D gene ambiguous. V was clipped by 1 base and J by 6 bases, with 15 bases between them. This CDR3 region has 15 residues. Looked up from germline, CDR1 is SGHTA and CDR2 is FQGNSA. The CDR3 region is CASSLGLWAAAEAFF. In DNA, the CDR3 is TGTGCCAGCAGCTTAGGCTTATGGGCAGCAGCTGAAGCTTTCTTT.

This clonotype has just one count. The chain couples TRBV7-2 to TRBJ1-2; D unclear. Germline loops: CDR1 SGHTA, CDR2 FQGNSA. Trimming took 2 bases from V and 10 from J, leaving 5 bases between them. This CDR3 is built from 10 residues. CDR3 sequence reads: CASSLNDYTF. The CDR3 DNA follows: TGTGCCAGCAGCTTAAACGACTACACCTTC.

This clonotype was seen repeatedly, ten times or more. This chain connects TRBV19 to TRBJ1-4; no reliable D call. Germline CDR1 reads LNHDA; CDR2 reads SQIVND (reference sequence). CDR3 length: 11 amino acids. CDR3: CGSATNEKLFF. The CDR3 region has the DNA TGTGGATCTGCAACTAATGAAAAACTGTTTTTT. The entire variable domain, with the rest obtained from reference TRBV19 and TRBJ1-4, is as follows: DGGITQSPKYLFRKEGQNVTLSCEQNLNHDAMYWYRQDPGQGLRLIYYSQIVNDFQKGDIAEGYSVSREKKESFPLTVTSAQKNPTAFYLCGSATNEKLFFGSGTQLSVL.

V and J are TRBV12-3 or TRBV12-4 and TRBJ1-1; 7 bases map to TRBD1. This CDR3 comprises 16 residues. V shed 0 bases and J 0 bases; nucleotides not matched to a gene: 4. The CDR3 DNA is TGTGCCAGCAGTTTAGCGCTAAGGGGGCTGAACACTGAAGCTTTCTTT. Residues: CASSLALRGLNTEAFF.

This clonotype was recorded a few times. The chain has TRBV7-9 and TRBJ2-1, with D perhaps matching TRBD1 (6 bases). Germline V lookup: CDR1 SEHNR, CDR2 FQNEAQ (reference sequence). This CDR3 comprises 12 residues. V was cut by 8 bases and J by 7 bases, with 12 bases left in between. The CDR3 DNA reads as TGTGCCAGCCCCTCCAGGGGAAATGAGCAGTTCTTC. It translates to CASPSRGNEQFF.

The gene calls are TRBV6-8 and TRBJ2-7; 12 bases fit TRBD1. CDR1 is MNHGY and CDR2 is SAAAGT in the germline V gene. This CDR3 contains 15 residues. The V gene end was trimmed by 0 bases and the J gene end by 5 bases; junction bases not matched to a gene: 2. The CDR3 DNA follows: TGTGCCAGCAGTTACTCGGGACAGGGGGCCGACGAGCAGTACTTC. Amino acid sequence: CASSYSGQGADEQYF.

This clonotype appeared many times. CDR3 sequence reads: CASKGLSYEQYV. The CDR3 DNA sequence: TGTGCCAGCAAAGGACTGTCCTACGAGCAGTACGTC. This chain links TRBV6-2 or TRBV6-3 with TRBJ2-7; weak D call: TRBD2 (5 bases). The CDR3 sequence is 12 residues long. Germline V gene sequence: CDR1 MNHEY, CDR2 SVGEGT. V lost 7 bases and J 1 base, leaving 8 bases between the germline ends.

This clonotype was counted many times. The CDR3 region is CASSGQGAWDTIYF. In DNA, the CDR3 is TGTGCCAGCAGTGGACAGGGGGCTTGGGACACCATATATTTT. The chain has TRBV12-3 or TRBV12-4 and TRBJ1-3, with 11 bases aligning to TRBD1. This CDR3 comprises 14 residues. Germline trimming cut 5 bases from V and 8 bases from J; bases unmatched to any gene: 5.

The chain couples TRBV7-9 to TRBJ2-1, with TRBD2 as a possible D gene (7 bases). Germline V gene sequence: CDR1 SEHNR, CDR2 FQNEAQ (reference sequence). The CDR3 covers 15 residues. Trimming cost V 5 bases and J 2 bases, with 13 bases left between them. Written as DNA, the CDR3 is TGTGCCAGCAGCGGGGGGGCTGTAACCTACAATGAGCAGTTCTTC. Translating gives CASSGGAVTYNEQFF.